Listed below are T cell receptor beta chains from one sample, sequenced in a study of shared clonotypes between healthy human individuals. Measured with immunoSEQ multiplex PCR; TCRdb has only the in-frame clones, and not every one. The sample holds hundreds of thousands of clones, about 96% seen once. Material: naive CD4+ T cells sorted from blood. Receptor source: a woman younger than 45 in good health. Both conserved end residues are part of each CDR3. D genes are given only for firm matches. Only part of the rows carry a size: once, few, many, or a class if the clone is expanded.

CDR3 protein: CASSLRRESTDTQYF
CDR3 DNA: TGTGCCAGCAGTCTGCGACGGGAGAGCACAGATACGCAGTATTTT
clone size: once
D gene: NA
V gene: TRBV27
J gene: TRBJ2-3

CDR3 protein: CASSPRSAESEAFF
CDR3 DNA: TGTGCCAGCTCACCACGTTCAGCGGAGTCTGAAGCTTTCTTT
clone size: NA
D gene: NA
V gene: TRBV18
J gene: TRBJ1-1

CDR3 protein: CASSLDLSYEQYF
CDR3 DNA: TGTGCCAGCAGCTTGGACCTCTCCTACGAGCAGTACTTC
clone size: once
D gene: NA
V gene: TRBV5-6
J gene: TRBJ2-7

CDR3 protein: CASSLASTSGSGETQYF
CDR3 DNA: TGTGCCAGCAGCTTAGCTTCGACTAGCGGGAGCGGAGAGACCCAGTACTTC
clone size: NA
D gene: TRBD2
V gene: TRBV7-7
J gene: TRBJ2-5

CDR3 protein: CASSLDVNTEAFF
CDR3 DNA: TGTGCCAGCAGCTTGGACGTAAACACTGAGGCTTTCTTT
clone size: NA
D gene: NA
V gene: TRBV7-6
J gene: TRBJ1-1

CDR3 protein: CASRPGQGLVNEQFF
CDR3 DNA: TGCGCCAGCAGGCCGGGACAGGGGTTGGTTAATGAGCAGTTCTTC
clone size: NA
D gene: TRBD1
V gene: TRBV23-1
J gene: TRBJ2-1

CDR3 protein: CASSPRTGQETQYF
CDR3 DNA: TGTGCCAGCAGCCCGAGAACAGGGCAGGAGACCCAGTACTTC
clone size: NA
D gene: NA
V gene: TRBV7-9
J gene: TRBJ2-5

CDR3 protein: CASSEALRGELFF
CDR3 DNA: TGTGCCAGCAGTGAAGCGCTTCGCGGGGAGCTGTTTTTT
clone size: NA
D gene: NA
V gene: TRBV6-1
J gene: TRBJ2-2

CDR3 protein: CASSFARAPNSYEQYF
CDR3 DNA: TGTGCCAGCAGTTTTGCTCGGGCCCCGAACTCCTACGAGCAGTACTTC
clone size: NA
D gene: NA
V gene: TRBV27
J gene: TRBJ2-7

CDR3 protein: CASSLTSGSSRTGELFF
CDR3 DNA: TGTGCCAGCAGCTTAACTAGCGGGAGTTCGAGGACCGGGGAGCTGTTTTTT
clone size: NA
D gene: TRBD2
V gene: TRBV13
J gene: TRBJ2-2

CDR3 protein: CASSLQSRGSYEQYF
CDR3 DNA: TGTGCCAGCAGCTTACAGAGTCGGGGATCCTATGAGCAGTACTTC
clone size: NA
D gene: NA
V gene: TRBV7-6
J gene: TRBJ2-7

CDR3 protein: CAIRPSTTGTYEQYF
CDR3 DNA: TGTGCCATCAGGCCATCGACGACAGGGACCTACGAGCAGTACTTC
clone size: NA
D gene: TRBD1
V gene: TRBV10-3
J gene: TRBJ2-7

CDR3 protein: CASSPYSGTGGDDQPQHF
CDR3 DNA: TGTGCCAGCAGCCCCTACTCCGGGACAGGGGGCGACGATCAGCCCCAGCATTTT
clone size: NA
D gene: TRBD1
V gene: TRBV7-9
J gene: TRBJ1-5

CDR3 protein: CASSVSGGEWTEAFF
CDR3 DNA: TGTGCCAGCAGCGTAAGTGGAGGGGAGTGGACTGAAGCTTTCTTT
clone size: NA
D gene: NA
V gene: TRBV9
J gene: TRBJ1-1

CDR3 protein: CASSPSADSKETQYF
CDR3 DNA: TGTGCCAGCAGCCCAAGCGCGGACTCGAAAGAGACCCAGTACTTC
clone size: NA
D gene: NA
V gene: TRBV28
J gene: TRBJ2-5

CDR3 protein: CASSSRQTQETQYF
CDR3 DNA: TGTGCCAGTAGTAGCAGACAGACCCAAGAGACCCAGTACTTC
clone size: NA
D gene: NA
V gene: TRBV19
J gene: TRBJ2-5

CDR3 protein: CASSPSGLAGNEQFF
CDR3 DNA: TGTGCCAGCAGCCCGTCGGGACTAGCGGGAAATGAGCAGTTCTTC
clone size: NA
D gene: TRBD2
V gene: TRBV11-2
J gene: TRBJ2-1

CDR3 protein: CASSRPGASDGEQFF
CDR3 DNA: TGTGCCAGCAGTAGACCAGGGGCTAGCGACGGTGAGCAGTTCTTC
clone size: NA
D gene: NA
V gene: TRBV6-1
J gene: TRBJ2-1

CDR3 protein: CASTLSGRAFETQYF
CDR3 DNA: TGTGCCAGCACCCTCAGCGGGAGGGCCTTCGAGACCCAGTACTTC
clone size: NA
D gene: TRBD2
V gene: TRBV5-5
J gene: TRBJ2-5

CDR3 protein: CASTPRGEFYEQYF
CDR3 DNA: TGTGCCAGCACCCCCAGGGGAGAATTCTACGAGCAGTACTTC
clone size: NA
D gene: NA
V gene: TRBV7-9
J gene: TRBJ2-7

CDR3 protein: CASSNTGPNTEAFF
CDR3 DNA: TGTGCCAGCAGTAATACAGGGCCGAACACTGAAGCTTTCTTT
clone size: once
D gene: NA
V gene: TRBV28
J gene: TRBJ1-1

CDR3 protein: CASSSDSIEAFF
CDR3 DNA: TGTGCCAGCAGTTCGGACAGCATTGAAGCTTTCTTT
clone size: NA
D gene: NA
V gene: TRBV28
J gene: TRBJ1-1